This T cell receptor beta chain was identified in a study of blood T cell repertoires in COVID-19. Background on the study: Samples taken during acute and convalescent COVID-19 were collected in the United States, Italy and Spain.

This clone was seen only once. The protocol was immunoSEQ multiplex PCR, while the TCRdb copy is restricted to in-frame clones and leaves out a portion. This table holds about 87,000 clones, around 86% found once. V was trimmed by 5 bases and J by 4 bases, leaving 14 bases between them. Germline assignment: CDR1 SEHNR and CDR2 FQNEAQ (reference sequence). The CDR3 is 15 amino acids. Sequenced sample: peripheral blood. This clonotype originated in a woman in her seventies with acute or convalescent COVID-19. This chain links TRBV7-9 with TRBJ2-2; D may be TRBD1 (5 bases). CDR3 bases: TGTGCCAGCAGCGATAGTTTGGGGCCCACCGGGGAGCTGTTTTTT. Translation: CASSDSLGPTGELFF.